This T cell receptor (beta chain) was identified in a study of cytomegalovirus exposure and HLA in healthy donors. Overall study findings and caveats: Most likely, a cluster of highly shared sequence variants arose as a sequencing artifact. Clonal expansion was found to be greater in HLA-associated TCR beta chains than in equally common others in a later analysis. One variant, a missense change in DCLRE1C, was linked in a later analysis to TCR beta V- and J-gene trimming.

The CDR3 spans 14 residues. V was clipped by 3 bases and J by 4 bases, with 11 bases between them. Germline CDR1 reads SGDLS; CDR2 reads YYNGEE. PCR amplification relied on 60 Vbeta primers (plus 13 Jbeta primers). Clones were sequenced by immunoSEQ multiplex PCR, and TCRdb holds only the in-frame ones, with some missing. The sample contains 170,000 or so clones, around 80% of which appear only once. Note on this clone: Its antigen is undetermined.

Each donor's status was that of a healthy bone marrow donor. The sequenced material came from PBMCs. The genes are TRBV9 and TRBJ1-3; maybe TRBD1 (6 bases). The clonotype comes from a woman in her thirties in good health and CMV-seropositive. The CDR3 loop reads CASSGSGTGNTIYF. CDR3 bases: TGTGCCAGCAGCGGCTCAGGGACAGGAAACACCATATATTTT.